Each of the 30 T cell receptor beta chains below was sequenced from the same sample in a study of regulatory T cells in long-lasting Graves disease (dated by TCRdb to about 2021). The library was built by means of multiplex PCR. Data came from an Illumina HiSeq 4000. TCR beta libraries were built with iRepertoire HTBI primers and Arm-PCR amplification of CDR3 regions. TCRdb trimmed public reads at Q25 via fastp, called clones via MiXCR and kept in-frame beta chains. Identical CDR3 proteins give one entry, which carries the most common genes and DNA. The sample table contains a few hundred thousand distinct CDR3 sequences; only one count was recorded for about 18% of them. Of the sample, 13% to 15% is held by the ten largest clones. What the time point label conveys for this sample: newly diagnosed GD, antithyroid drugs for less than 3 months. For both TCR sequencing and RNA sequencing, RNA was extracted from PBMCs in TRIzol.

The same sample was also used in a study of T cells in Graves' hyperthyroidism and ophthalmopathy.

The sequencing used peripheral blood mononuclear cells (PBMCs), collected at new diagnosis, from a patient treated with antithyroid drugs. These receptor sequences come from a woman in her twenties or thirties with Graves disease. Donor details come from another sample of the same person, matched by shared clones.

CDR3 residues: CSASGGEFYEQYF. The DNA of the CDR3 is TGCAGTGCTAGCGGGGGGGAGTTCTACGAGCAGTACTTC. The chain carries TRBV20-1 and TRBJ2-7; 8 nucleotides agree with TRBD2. Germline V gene data show CDR1 as DFQATT and CDR2 as SNEGSKA (reference sequence). V shed 3 bases, J shed 3 bases, and the junction held 4 bases outside the gene matches. This CDR3 contains 13 residues.

In this sample, this clonotype turned up many times. This chain uses TRBV10-3 with TRBJ2-1; maybe TRBD2 (6 bases). The V gene's germline CDR1 is ENHRY and CDR2 SYGVKD. Trimming cost V 2 bases and J 6 bases, with 14 bases left between them. The CDR3 extends over 15 amino acids. CDR3 residues: CAISEPRGSGNEQFF. The CDR3 DNA is TGTGCCATCAGTGAGCCCCGGGGGTCCGGCAATGAGCAGTTCTTC.

This clonotype was counted between two and nine times. The CDR3 spells CASSALSTNEDGYTF. In DNA form, the CDR3 reads TGTGCCAGCAGCGCGCTCTCGACCAACGAGGATGGCTACACCTTC. The chain employs TRBV9 and TRBJ1-2; D not certain. Germline-derived CDR1 and CDR2 are SGDLS and YYNGEE. This CDR3 has 15 residues. The V and J ends lost 3 bases and 6 bases respectively, with 18 bases between them.

Many counts were recorded for this clonotype. The rearrangement joins TRBV20-1 to TRBJ2-7; D not resolved. The CDR3 consists of 14 residues. Trimming took 4 bases from V and 0 from J, leaving 13 bases between them. CDR1 DFQATT and CDR2 SNEGSKA come from the germline V gene (reference sequence). The CDR3 reads CSAKGRTHSYEQYF. CDR3 coding DNA: TGCAGTGCTAAGGGTCGGACCCACTCCTACGAGCAGTACTTC.

This chain links TRBV6-5 with TRBJ1-6; no clear D. CDR1 is MNHEY, CDR2 SVGAGI, per germline. CDR3 length: 18 amino acids. V was clipped by 0 bases and J by 2 bases, with 14 bases between them. CDR3 loop: CASSYSKRIKPYNSPLHF. As DNA, the CDR3 is TGTGCCAGCAGTTACTCGAAGCGGATCAAACCCTATAATTCACCCCTCCACTTT.

This clonotype was seen only a few times. This sequence may be a read error, since a much larger clone differs from it by one base. The rearrangement joins TRBV5-8 to TRBJ1-3; D unresolved. CDR3 length: 14 residues. Germline V gene sequence: CDR1 SGHTS, CDR2 YDEGEE. CDR3 nucleotide sequence: TGTGCCAGCAGTACCCCGGGGTCTGGAAAAACCATATATTTT. This codes for CASSTPGSGKTIYF. Drawing the rest from reference TRBV5-8 and TRBJ1-3, the complete variable domain is EAGVTQSPTHLIKTRGQQATLRCSPISGHTSVYWYQQALGLGLQFLLWYDEGEERNRGNFPPRFSGRQFPNYSSELNVNALELEDSALYLCASSTPGSGKTIYFGEGSWLTVV.

This clonotype was seen at least ten times. The CDR3 DNA is TGCGCCAGCAGTGCCGGGACAAGTTATAGCAATCAGCCCCAGCATTTT. Translating gives CASSAGTSYSNQPQHF. The chain is built from TRBV10-1 and TRBJ1-5, with D maybe TRBD1 (6 bases). This CDR3 region has 16 residues. Germline V gene data show CDR1 as WNHNN and CDR2 as SYGVQD (reference sequence). The ends were cut back, 4 bases at V and 0 bases at J, with 13 bases in the middle.

This clonotype was detected ten times or more. V is TRBV7-8 and J is TRBJ1-1, with a weak D call TRBD1 (6 bases). The V and J ends lost 5 bases and 4 bases respectively, with 11 bases between them. The CDR3 totals 13 residues. In germline, CDR1 is SGHVS, CDR2 FQNEAQ. CDR3 amino acids: CASSPGGPTEAFF. CDR3 in DNA: TGTGCCAGCAGCCCCGGGGGGCCCACTGAAGCTTTCTTT.

Many counts were recorded for this clonotype. CDR3 in DNA: TGCGCCAGCAGCCAAGGTCCAGGGCGATTGGACGAGCAGTACTTC. Protein: CASSQGPGRLDEQYF. This rearrangement joins TRBV4-1 to TRBJ2-7; tentative D call: TRBD1 (5 bases). Looked up from germline, CDR1 is MGHRA and CDR2 is YSYEKL. The V and J ends lost 1 base and 5 bases respectively, with 15 bases between them. There are 15 residues in the CDR3.

This clonotype came up a few times. V is TRBV12-3 or TRBV12-4 and J is TRBJ1-1; D not resolved. V was pared by 3 bases and J by 4 bases, with 6 bases between. CDR3 length: 12 residues. CDR3 sequence: CASSFRSTEAFF. The DNA of the CDR3 is TGTGCCAGCAGTTTTCGCAGCACTGAAGCTTTCTTT.

This chain connects TRBV7-9 to TRBJ2-4; 9 bases align to TRBD2. The J call may be faulty, since TRBJ2-1 better matches the DNA end. Germline V gives CDR1 SEHNR, CDR2 FQNEAQ (reference sequence). CDR3 length: 13 amino acids. The CDR3 DNA reads TGTGCCAGCAGCTTAACGGCGGGGGGGCGACAGTTCTTC. It codes for CASSLTAGGRQFF.

V is TRBV12-3 or TRBV12-4 and J is TRBJ2-7, with TRBD1 matching over 11 bases. V lost 8 bases to trimming and J lost 2 bases; unmatched junction nucleotides: 5. The CDR3 covers 14 residues. This CDR3 is CASGGQGVTYEQYF. For the CDR3, the DNA is TGTGCCAGCGGGGGACAGGGGGTTACCTACGAGCAGTACTTC.

The CDR3 DNA sequence: TGCAGCGTTGAAGGGGCTAGCGGGGGCGAGCAGTTCTTC. Its protein is CSVEGASGGEQFF. The chain employs TRBV29-1 and TRBJ2-1; 10 bases are a match to TRBD2. Germline CDR1 and CDR2: SQVTM and ANQGSEA. V lost 1 base, J lost 10 bases, and 4 bases stayed unmatched. The CDR3 spans 13 residues.

This clonotype occurred a few times. A much larger clone sits a single nucleotide away, making a read error possible. The chain uses TRBV28 and TRBJ2-1; maybe TRBD2 (5 bases). The germline V gene encodes CDR1 MDHEN and CDR2 SYDVKM. This CDR3 is built from 13 residues. CDR3 protein: CASRQGSYNGQFF. The CDR3 DNA sequence: TGTGCCAGCAGACAAGGGAGTTACAATGGGCAGTTCTTC.

This clonotype was counted many times. V gene TRBV20-1 combines with J gene TRBJ2-1; 13 bases fit TRBD2. J was trimmed by 5 bases and V by 3 bases; bases with no gene match: 1. The germline V gene has CDR1 DFQATT and CDR2 SNEGSKA (reference sequence). The CDR3 is 14 residues long. The CDR3 sequence: CSASGTSGNNEQFF. CDR3 coding DNA: TGCAGTGCTAGTGGGACTAGCGGGAACAATGAGCAGTTCTTC.

This clonotype showed up many times. V is TRBV20-1 and J is TRBJ1-5, with a tentative D call TRBD1 (6 bases). The germline V gene encodes CDR1 DFQATT and CDR2 SNEGSKA (reference sequence). The CDR3 covers 16 residues. V was cut by 4 bases and J by 5 bases, with 21 bases left in between. CDR3 nucleotide sequence: TGCAGTGCTATCAACACAAAGACAGGCGTCGATCAGCCCCAGCATTTT. Translated: CSAINTKTGVDQPQHF.

At least ten counts were recorded for this clonotype. J is TRBJ2-1 and V is TRBV7-2; 8 positions agree with TRBD1. The J segment lost 4 bases and the V segment lost 2 bases, leaving 7 bases of the junction unmatched. In germline, CDR1 is SGHTA, CDR2 FQGNSA. This CDR3 comprises 16 residues. DNA of the CDR3: TGTGCCAGCAGCTTATCCGGGACAGGATTTTACAATGAGCAGTTCTTC. Amino acids: CASSLSGTGFYNEQFF.

This clonotype showed up many times. V usage is TRBV15 and J usage is TRBJ2-5, with D perhaps TRBD2 (5 bases). V was trimmed by 3 bases and J by 0 bases, leaving 5 bases between them. The germline CDR1 and CDR2 sequences are LNHNV and YYDKDF (reference sequence). The CDR3 has 13 amino acids. DNA for the CDR3: TGTGCCACCAGCAGGAGGGACCAAGAGACCCAGTACTTC. Protein: CATSRRDQETQYF. The whole variable domain, remainder taken from reference TRBV15 and TRBJ2-5, is DAMVIQNPRYQVTQFGKPVTLSCSQTLNHNVMYWYQQKSSQAPKLLFHYYDKDFNNEADTPDNFQSRRPNTSFCFLDIRSPGLGDTAMYLCATSRRDQETQYFGPGTRLLVL.

There are a few counts of this clonotype. This rearrangement joins TRBV4-2 to TRBJ1-1; D gene ambiguous. Per germline, CDR1 LGHNA and CDR2 YNFKEQ. V was clipped by 5 bases and J by 1 base, with 11 bases between them. The CDR3 totals 14 residues. This CDR3 reads CASSKTPGNTEAFF. In nucleotides, the CDR3 is TGTGCCAGCAGCAAAACCCCGGGGAACACTGAAGCTTTCTTT.

This clonotype was detected ten times or more. V usage is TRBV5-1 and J usage is TRBJ1-5, with D uncertain. The V gene lost 0 bases and the J gene lost 4 bases, with 8 bases spanning the gap. Per the germline V gene, CDR1 is SGHRS and CDR2 is YFSETQ. The CDR3 contains 14 residues. CDR3 coding DNA: TGCGCCAGCAGCTTGGAGGGATCTAATCAGCCCCAGCATTTT. This codes for CASSLEGSNQPQHF.

Points on this clonotype: This likely reflects a read error, since a far larger clone is one base away. V gene TRBV7-9 combines with J gene TRBJ1-1; TRBD1 is a possible D gene (5 bases). Germline V gene lookup returns CDR1 SEHNR and CDR2 FQNEAQ (reference sequence). This CDR3 is 16 amino acids long. Here the CDR3 DNA reads TGCGCCAGCAGCTTGTACGGGGGAAGCTTGGACACTGAAGCTTTCTTT. Its translation is CASSLYGGSLDTEAFF.

The chain combines TRBV5-1 with TRBJ2-2; a weak D match, TRBD1 (6 bases). In germline, CDR1 is SGHRS, CDR2 YFSETQ. The CDR3 covers 15 residues. V lost 6 bases to trimming and J lost 4 bases, with 16 bases between them. CDR3 region: CASNPVGRGTGELFF. Written as DNA, the CDR3 is TGCGCCAGCAACCCGGTGGGCAGGGGCACCGGGGAGCTGTTTTTT.

The chain is built from TRBV2 and TRBJ2-1; 9 nucleotides agree with TRBD2. Germline V gene data show CDR1 as SNHLY and CDR2 as FYNNEI. Trimming cost V 3 bases and J 3 bases; bases outside gene matches: 0. CDR3 length: 14 amino acids. This CDR3 is CASSDSGSYNEQFF. Here the CDR3 DNA reads TGTGCCAGCAGTGATAGCGGGAGCTACAATGAGCAGTTCTTC.

This clonotype was recorded at least ten times. The chain links TRBV7-9 to TRBJ2-2; possibly TRBD1 for D (6 bases). CDR3 size: 16 residues. CDR1 and CDR2 from the germline V gene are SEHNR and FQNEAQ (reference sequence). Trimming pared 4 bases from V and 4 bases from J, leaving 16 bases between. The DNA of the CDR3 is TGTGCCAGCAGCTACCTATCCGGGACACGCACCGGGGAGCTGTTTTTT. Amino acids: CASSYLSGTRTGELFF. The full variable domain, with the rest looked up from reference TRBV7-9 and TRBJ2-2, is DTGVSQNPRHKITKRGQNVTFRCDPISEHNRLYWYRQTLGQGPEFLTYFQNEAQLEKSRLLSDRFSAERPKGSFSTLEIQRTEQGDSAMYLCASSYLSGTRTGELFFGEGSRLTVL.

This clonotype was detected many times. This chain uses TRBV20-1 with TRBJ2-2; no definite D call. Looked up from germline, CDR1 is DFQATT and CDR2 is SNEGSKA (reference sequence). The CDR3 contains 17 residues. Between the trimmed V and J ends, which lost 0 bases and 2 bases, there was a span of 16 bases. The DNA for the CDR3 is TGCAGTGCTAGAGATGGTGGTTCACCCTTAAACACCGGGGAGCTGTTTTTT. Translation: CSARDGGSPLNTGELFF.

In this sample, this clonotype turned up many times. This CDR3 is CASSKTGPQFF. As DNA, the CDR3 is TGTGCCAGCAGCAAAACGGGCCCTCAGTTCTTC. The chain joins TRBV9 to TRBJ2-1, with D unresolved. This CDR3 is built from 11 residues. The V end was cut by 4 bases, the J end by 13 bases, with 12 bases between. Germline V gene data show CDR1 as SGDLS and CDR2 as YYNGEE. Full variable domain (remainder filled in from reference TRBV9 and TRBJ2-1): DSGVTQTPKHLITATGQRVTLRCSPRSGDLSVYWYQQSLDQGLQFLIQYYNGEERAKGNILERFSAQQFPDLHSELNLSSLELGDSALYFCASSKTGPQFFGPGTRLTVL.

For this clonotype: This probably arose from a read error, given a far larger clone one base away. The chain joins TRBV11-3 to TRBJ1-3; D is possibly TRBD1 (6 bases). This CDR3 is 18 amino acids long. The germline CDR1 and CDR2 sequences are SGHNT and YENEEA. The DNA for the CDR3 is TGTGCCAGCAGTTCCGCCGGCAGGGGCCTATTCTCTGGAAACACCATACATTTT. Residues: CASSSAGRGLFSGNTIHF.

Many counts were recorded for this clonotype. V is TRBV5-1 and J is TRBJ2-3; maybe TRBD2 (5 bases). Trimming stripped 4 bases from V and 6 bases from J, with 15 bases between. Germline CDR1 SGHRS, CDR2 YFSETQ. The CDR3 sequence is 14 residues long. The CDR3 nucleotides read TGCGCCAGCAGCCCTGAGGGTCCAGCTGATACGCAGTATTTT. Protein: CASSPEGPADTQYF.

This clonotype came up many times. The V call is TRBV9, the J call TRBJ1-2; D remains unclear. Germline V gene data show CDR1 as SGDLS and CDR2 as YYNGEE. Trimming cost V 0 bases and J 5 bases, with 8 bases left between them. The CDR3 length is 13 residues. As DNA, the CDR3 is TGTGCCAGCAGCGTAGATACCCGTTATGGCTACACCTTC. It specifies CASSVDTRYGYTF. The full variable domain, its missing parts supplied by reference TRBV9 and TRBJ1-2, is DSGVTQTPKHLITATGQRVTLRCSPRSGDLSVYWYQQSLDQGLQFLIQYYNGEERAKGNILERFSAQQFPDLHSELNLSSLELGDSALYFCASSVDTRYGYTFGSGTRLTVV.

The rearrangement joins TRBV6-2 or TRBV6-3 to TRBJ1-4; 9 bases align to TRBD1. The trim removed 7 bases at V and 4 bases at J, leaving 4 bases unmatched. Germline CDR1 MNHEY, CDR2 SVGEGT. CDR3 length: 14 residues. The CDR3 DNA is TGTGCCAGCACAAGGGACAGGGTTAATGAAAAACTGTTTTTT. Residues: CASTRDRVNEKLFF.